This TCR beta chain stems from a study of blood T cell repertoires in COVID-19. Across the whole study: Sample material is recorded as cDNA or gDNA derived from T cells, B-cell-depleted T cells, or PBMCs.

Participants, about 18 to 90 years old, spanned 24 US areas. Exposed study participants had met a COVID-19 case within 2 weeks before entry. The length of the CDR3 is 13 residues. CDR1 is MNHEY, CDR2 SVGAGI, per germline. In the original processing: Reference gene primer amplification gave nucleated cell count estimates. Sequencing used immunoSEQ multiplex PCR; TCRdb keeps in-frame clones, though not all of them. V, J and clone size were drawn from that table, and D and trimming were deduced from the DNA. The data show hundreds of thousands of clones, about four fifths seen once. Input material: PBMCs or T cells enriched from blood (not recorded which). The receptor's source is a man in his forties who had been exposed to COVID-19. This chain joins TRBV6-5 and TRBJ2-5, with 7 bases matching TRBD1. In DNA, the CDR3 is TGTGGGAGTCGACAGGGCCACCAAGAGACCCAGTACTTC. This gives the protein CGSRQGHQETQYF.